The entry below gives a single TCR beta chain sequence along with its context. These data belong to a study of blood T cell repertoires in COVID-19. The wider study: Collection of acute and convalescent COVID-19 samples took place in the United States, Italy and Spain. Sources were T cells, B-cell-depleted T cells, or PBMCs; the material itself was cDNA or gDNA.

How the authors handled the data: The authors estimated nucleated cell counts from reference gene primer amplification. The method was immunoSEQ multiplex PCR; TCRdb's version includes in-frame clones alone and lacks a portion of them. V and J calls plus clone size are reproduced from that table; the DNA served to infer D and trimming. The sample lists under 550,000 clones, roughly 90% seen once, with 0.65% to 1% in the top ten. The CDR3 consists of 16 residues. Trimming took 0 bases from V and 7 from J; bases not matched to a gene: 4. CDR1 is SGDLS, CDR2 YYNGEE, per germline. The sample was peripheral blood. This TCR derives from a man between 18 and 35 years old with COVID-19, enrolled during active disease. This sequence joins TRBV9 and TRBJ2-1; 13 bases are shared with TRBD2. As DNA, the CDR3 is TGTGCCAGCAGCGTAGCTCCACTAGCGGGAGGGAATGAGCAGTTCTTC. Amino acid sequence: CASSVAPLAGGNEQFF.